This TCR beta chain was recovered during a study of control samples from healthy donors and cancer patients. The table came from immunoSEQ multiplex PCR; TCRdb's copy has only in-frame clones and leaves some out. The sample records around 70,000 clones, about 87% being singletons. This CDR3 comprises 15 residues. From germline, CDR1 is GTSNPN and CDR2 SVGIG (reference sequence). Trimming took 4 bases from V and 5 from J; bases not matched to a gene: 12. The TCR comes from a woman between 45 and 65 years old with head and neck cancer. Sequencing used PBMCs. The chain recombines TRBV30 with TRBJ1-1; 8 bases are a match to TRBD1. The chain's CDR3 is CAWIPSDREGTEAFF. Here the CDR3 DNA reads TGTGCCTGGATCCCCTCGGACAGGGAGGGAACTGAAGCTTTCTTT.